The 24 T cell receptor beta chains listed next were all sequenced from one sample in a study of shared clonotypes between healthy human individuals. Sequenced by immunoSEQ multiplex PCR; TCRdb stores in-frame clones only, minus some. The sample shows some 2.1 million clones, 85% to 95% of them seen only once. The sample comprised naive CD4+ T cells sorted from blood. Subset here: CD45RA+ positively selected. These TCRs come from a man younger than 35 in good health.

The chain uses TRBV7-2 and TRBJ2-7; D unresolved. CDR3 size: 19 residues. Germline V lookup: CDR1 SGHTA, CDR2 FQGNSA. V lost 2 bases, J lost 1 base, and 24 bases lay in between. This CDR3 is CASSLMVYFGGASSYEQYF. Written as DNA, the CDR3 is TGTGCCAGCAGCTTAATGGTTTATTTTGGCGGCGCCTCTTCCTACGAGCAGTACTTC.

This clone was picked up a small number of times. V and J are TRBV19 and TRBJ1-5; D is uncertain. The ends were cut back, 4 bases at V and 1 base at J, with 11 bases in the middle. The CDR3 length is 15 residues. Per the germline V gene, CDR1 is LNHDA and CDR2 is SQIVND (reference sequence). CDR3 in DNA: TGTGCCAGTAGTAAGACCGGGCCCAGCAATCAGCCCCAGCATTTT. This sequence encodes CASSKTGPSNQPQHF.

This clone was observed once. The chain is built from TRBV7-9 and TRBJ2-7; 9 bases are shared with TRBD2. Per the germline V gene, CDR1 is SEHNR and CDR2 is FQNEAQ (reference sequence). The CDR3 extends over 14 amino acids. V lost 3 bases and J lost 5; bases outside the gene matches: 5. Here the CDR3 reads CASSFSGGPDEQYF. DNA for the CDR3: TGTGCCAGCAGCTTTAGCGGGGGTCCTGACGAGCAGTACTTC.

The chain carries TRBV6-5 and TRBJ1-3; no clear D. CDR1 and CDR2 (germline): MNHEY, SVGAGI. The V end lost 5 bases, the J end lost 0 bases, and 11 bases lay between the germline ends. CDR3 length: 15 residues. The CDR3, as DNA: TGTGCCAGCAGTCGAGAAGTAGGCTCTGGAAACACCATATATTTT. Its protein is CASSREVGSGNTIYF.

This chain joins TRBV10-2 and TRBJ2-3; TRBD2 agrees at 8 bases. V gave up 4 bases and J gave up 0 bases; unmatched junction bases: 3. Germline CDR1 and CDR2: WSHSY and SAAADI. CDR3 length: 15 amino acids. CDR3 in amino acids: CASSGREASTDTQYF. As DNA, the CDR3 is TGCGCCAGCAGTGGGCGGGAGGCCAGCACAGATACGCAGTATTTT.

The chain has TRBV25-1 and TRBJ2-5; D may be TRBD1 (6 bases). Between the trimmed V and J ends, which lost 6 bases and 1 base, there was a span of 18 bases. CDR1 is MGHDK, CDR2 SYGVNS, per germline. The CDR3 runs 16 residues. CDR3 sequence (DNA): TGTGCCAGCAGGGAGACAGGTTTGGGCATCCAAGAGACCCAGTACTTC. Its translation is CASRETGLGIQETQYF. Full variable domain (missing parts from reference TRBV25-1 and TRBJ2-5): EADIYQTPRYLVIGTGKKITLECSQTMGHDKMYWYQQDPGMELHLIHYSYGVNSTEKGDLSSESTVSRIRTEHFPLTLESARPSHTSQYLCASRETGLGIQETQYFGPGTRLLVL.

The rearrangement uses TRBV9 and TRBJ1-6; D possibly corresponds to TRBD1 (5 bases). Germline CDR1 is SGDLS and CDR2 is YYNGEE. Trimming cost V 4 bases and J 10 bases, with 15 bases left between them. The length of the CDR3 is 14 residues. The DNA for the CDR3 is TGTGCCAGCAGCAGTATGGGGGAAGGCTCACCCCTCCACTTT. Translating it yields CASSSMGEGSPLHF.

The sample holds one count of this clone. The chain uses TRBV6-5 and TRBJ2-7; D uncertain. Trimming removed 0 bases from V and 4 bases from J, with 4 bases in between. This CDR3 is 12 amino acids long. Germline loops: CDR1 MNHEY, CDR2 SVGAGI. In DNA form, the CDR3 reads TGTGCCAGCAGTTACTCGCGGTACGAGCAGTACTTC. Amino acids: CASSYSRYEQYF.

On this clone itself: Other nucleotide sequences in the sample specify the same CDR3. The chain recombines TRBV5-4 with TRBJ1-5, with D hard to call. The V gene's germline CDR1 is SGHNT and CDR2 YYREEE (reference sequence). V gave up 0 bases and J gave up 4 bases, with 5 bases separating them. The length of the CDR3 is 13 residues. The CDR3 nucleotides read TGTGCCAGCAGCTTGGACTCGAATCAGCCCCAGCATTTT. Translating it yields CASSLDSNQPQHF.

The gene calls are TRBV11-2 and TRBJ2-1; 10 bases agree with TRBD2. Germline V gives CDR1 SGHAT, CDR2 FQNNGV. The CDR3 runs to 16 residues. V lost 4 bases, J lost 7 bases, and 10 bases stayed unmatched. The CDR3 nucleotides are TGTGCCAGCAGCTCCGCCGGGACTAGCGCCACGAATGAGCAGTTCTTC. It translates to CASSSAGTSATNEQFF. Full variable domain (remainder filled in from reference TRBV11-2 and TRBJ2-1): EAGVAQSPRYKIIEKRQSVAFWCNPISGHATLYWYQQILGQGPKLLIQFQNNGVVDDSQLPKDRFSAERLKGVDSTLKIQPAKLEDSAVYLCASSSAGTSATNEQFFGPGTRLTVL.

This clone appeared a single time. V and J are TRBV2 and TRBJ1-2, with D maybe TRBD1 (5 bases). The CDR3 is 13 amino acids. V was clipped by 2 bases and J by 3 bases, with 7 bases between them. The germline V gene encodes CDR1 SNHLY and CDR2 FYNNEI. The CDR3 spells CASSETRDYGYTF. CDR3 sequence (DNA): TGTGCCAGCAGTGAAACCAGGGACTATGGCTACACCTTC. Full variable domain (missing parts from reference TRBV2 and TRBJ1-2): EPEVTQTPSHQVTQMGQEVILRCVPISNHLYFYWYRQILGQKVEFLVSFYNNEISEKSEIFDDQFSVERPDGSNFTLKIRSTKLEDSAMYFCASSETRDYGYTFGSGTRLTVV.

This clone was picked up one time. The chain employs TRBV6-1 and TRBJ2-3; a possible D gene is TRBD1 (5 bases). The V end lost 2 bases, the J end lost 1 base, and 7 bases lay between the germline ends. Germline loops: CDR1 MNHNS, CDR2 SASEGT. CDR3 length: 14 residues. CDR3: CASSEWGRTDTQYF. The CDR3, as DNA: TGTGCCAGCAGTGAATGGGGCCGCACAGATACGCAGTATTTT.

This clone was recorded once. As DNA, the CDR3 is TGTGCCAGCAGTGATAAACAGGGACTCTCCTACGAGCAGTACTTC. This gives the protein CASSDKQGLSYEQYF. This rearrangement joins TRBV6-1 to TRBJ2-7; D is perhaps TRBD1 or TRBD2 (6 bases each). The CDR3 contains 15 residues. Trimming removed 3 bases from V and 0 bases from J, with 12 bases in between. CDR1 and CDR2 from the germline V gene are MNHNS and SASEGT.

This chain joins TRBV19 and TRBJ2-3; 9 bases are a match to TRBD1. Germline V lookup: CDR1 LNHDA, CDR2 SQIVND (reference sequence). V was clipped by 10 bases and J by 3 bases; unmatched bases: 11. The CDR3 runs to 15 residues. CDR3 residues: CATRARGQGTDTQYF. The CDR3 bases are TGTGCCACTCGGGCGAGGGGACAGGGAACAGATACGCAGTATTTT.

This clone was seen just once. Possible read error: a much larger clone is one base away. Other nucleotide sequences in the sample specify the same CDR3. The chain uses TRBV9 and TRBJ2-1; no clear D gene. Germline-derived CDR1 and CDR2 are SGDLS and YYNGEE. The CDR3 is 15 amino acids. Trimming took off 4 bases at V and 1 base at J, with 12 bases between the two ends. CDR3 amino acids: CASSLNLGSYNEQFF. In nucleotides, the CDR3 is TGTGCCAGCAGCCTGAACCTGGGGTCCTACAATGAGCAGTTCTTC. Full variable domain (rest looked up from reference TRBV9 and TRBJ2-1): DSGVTQTPKHLITATGQRVTLRCSPRSGDLSVYWYQQSLDQGLQFLIQYYNGEERAKGNILERFSAQQFPDLHSELNLSSLELGDSALYFCASSLNLGSYNEQFFGPGTRLTVL.

V and J are TRBV5-1 and TRBJ1-1; D is perhaps TRBD1 (5 bases). The germline CDR1 and CDR2 sequences are SGHRS and YFSETQ. Trimming removed 4 bases at V and 5 bases at J, with 9 bases between. The CDR3 has 12 amino acids. CDR3 sequence reads: CASSAEGTEAFF. The CDR3 bases are TGCGCCAGCAGCGCCGAGGGGACTGAAGCTTTCTTT.

Comment on this clone: In the same sample, other DNA sequences code for this CDR3. The chain recombines TRBV6-5 with TRBJ2-3; D is unclear. This CDR3 has 14 amino acids. V was clipped by 0 bases and J by 0 bases, with 4 bases between them. The germline gives CDR1 MNHEY, CDR2 SVGAGI. CDR3: CASSYSSSTDTQYF. The CDR3 coding sequence is TGTGCCAGCAGTTACTCATCAAGCACAGATACGCAGTATTTT.

V usage is TRBV19 and J usage is TRBJ2-7, with TRBD1 matching over 9 bases. The CDR3 sequence is 14 residues long. J gave up 6 bases and V 4 bases, and 7 bases lay outside the gene matches. Germline V lookup: CDR1 LNHDA, CDR2 SQIVND (reference sequence). The CDR3 region is CASSTSGTGSEQYF. CDR3 coding DNA: TGTGCCAGTAGTACCTCCGGGACAGGGAGCGAGCAGTACTTC. The variable domain in full, completed from reference TRBV19 and TRBJ2-7, reads DGGITQSPKYLFRKEGQNVTLSCEQNLNHDAMYWYRQDPGQGLRLIYYSQIVNDFQKGDIAEGYSVSREKKESFPLTVTSAQKNPTAFYLCASSTSGTGSEQYFGPGTRLTVT.

This chain joins TRBV28 and TRBJ2-5, with 11 bases lining up with TRBD2. CDR3 length equals 15 residues. Germline V lookup: CDR1 MDHEN, CDR2 SYDVKM. The V and J ends lost 4 bases and 5 bases, in that order; junction bases with no gene match: 6. CDR3 in DNA: TGTGCCAGCAGTTCCCTAGCGGGGGGCCGTGAGACCCAGTACTTC. Translating it yields CASSSLAGGRETQYF.

This chain joins TRBV4-1 and TRBJ2-1; TRBD2 aligns across 8 bases. V lost 6 bases, J lost 4 bases, and 11 bases stayed unmatched. The CDR3 runs to 16 residues. The V gene's germline CDR1 is MGHRA and CDR2 YSYEKL. CDR3 loop: CASRLGGGTPYNEQFF. As DNA, the CDR3 is TGCGCCAGCAGACTCGGCGGGGGGACCCCTTACAATGAGCAGTTCTTC.

The gene calls are TRBV2 and TRBJ2-6; unclear D gene. The CDR3 totals 15 residues. Trimming took off 7 bases at V and 0 bases at J, with 10 bases between the two ends. The germline gives CDR1 SNHLY, CDR2 FYNNEI. DNA for the CDR3: TGTGCCAGCACCGTGGCCAGCTCTGGGGCCAACGTCCTGACTTTC. Translation gives CASTVASSGANVLTF.

The chain recombines TRBV6-1 with TRBJ2-7; no definite D call. This CDR3 has 11 amino acids. The germline gives CDR1 MNHNS, CDR2 SASEGT. V lost 6 bases and J lost 7, with 10 bases in between. DNA of the CDR3: TGTGCCAGCAGCTCAAGTCTGGAGCAGTACTTC. Its protein is CASSSSLEQYF.

The chain carries TRBV9 and TRBJ1-1, with 7 bases matching TRBD1. Germline CDR1 and CDR2: SGDLS and YYNGEE. V lost 2 bases to trimming and J lost 1 base; unmatched junction nucleotides: 5. This CDR3 has 15 amino acids. CDR3: CASSVDGQANTEAFF. DNA of the CDR3: TGTGCCAGCAGCGTCGACGGACAGGCGAACACTGAAGCTTTCTTT.

The CDR3 sequence is CASSWAGDEQYF. The CDR3 DNA reads as TGCGCCAGCAGCTGGGCGGGAGACGAGCAGTACTTC. V and J are TRBV5-1 and TRBJ2-7; 7 positions agree with TRBD2. Germline V gene data show CDR1 as SGHRS and CDR2 as YFSETQ. Trimming cost V 3 bases and J 5 bases; bases outside gene matches: 2. This CDR3 is 12 amino acids long.